This T cell receptor (beta chain) was identified in a study of blood T cell repertoires in COVID-19. On the study more broadly: Recovery among Cohort 3 donors was established by two negative PCRs, clearance, or symptom resolution.

Libraries were prepared by immunoSEQ multiplex PCR; TCRdb keeps only in-frame clonotypes and omits some of them. The sample consists of approximately 250,000 clones, around nine tenths of them appearing once. Cohorts were assigned according to the clinical history that participants reported. Germline trimming cut 2 bases from V and 8 bases from J; bases unmatched to any gene: 5. The CDR3 spans 14 residues. In germline, CDR1 is KGHSH, CDR2 LQKENI. Input material: PBMCs or T cells enriched from blood (not recorded which). V usage is TRBV18 and J usage is TRBJ1-4, with 7 bases lining up with TRBD1. The clonotype originates from a woman aged 60-75 years in a cohort exposed to, infected with or recovered from COVID-19 (not recorded which). In DNA form, the CDR3 reads TGTGCCAGCTCACCAACACAGGGGTGGGAAAAACTGTTTTTT. As protein: CASSPTQGWEKLFF.